These 21 T cell receptor beta chains were all obtained from the same sample, sequenced in a study of blood T cell repertoires in COVID-19. Only in-frame clones appear in the TCRdb table, and some are missing; sequencing was by immunoSEQ multiplex PCR. This table holds around 60,000 clones, about 91% found once. Sequencing used peripheral blood. Receptors were obtained from a man aged 45-65 years with active COVID-19.

The chain recombines TRBV19 with TRBJ1-3; D call uncertain. The germline V gene encodes CDR1 LNHDA and CDR2 SQIVND (reference sequence). There are 16 residues in the CDR3. The V and J ends lost 4 bases and 0 bases respectively, with 13 bases between them. DNA of the CDR3: TGTGCCAGTAGTAGCCTGGGGAGAAGCTCTGGAAACACCATATATTTT. Translation gives CASSSLGRSSGNTIYF.

This rearrangement joins TRBV7-9 to TRBJ2-5; D gene uncertain. The ends were cut back, 4 bases at V and 2 bases at J, with 11 bases in the middle. Germline lookup yields CDR1 SEHNR and CDR2 FQNEAQ (reference sequence). The length of the CDR3 is 14 residues. CDR3 nucleotide sequence: TGTGCCAGCAGCTCTGTTAGCAAACAAGAGACCCAGTACTTC. Translation gives CASSSVSKQETQYF.

The chain carries TRBV27 and TRBJ1-5; D may be TRBD1 (6 bases). Trimming stripped 2 bases from V and 2 bases from J, with 10 bases between. The CDR3 is made up of 15 amino acids. Germline V gives CDR1 MNHEY, CDR2 SMNVEV (reference sequence). CDR3 sequence (DNA): TGTGCCAGCAGTTTAAAGGGGGGGGGCAATCAGCCCCAGCATTTT. Amino acid sequence: CASSLKGGGNQPQHF.

The V and J genes are TRBV12-5 and TRBJ1-1; no clear D gene. The V end lost 7 bases, the J end lost 1 base, and 10 bases lay between the germline ends. Looked up from germline, CDR1 is LGHNT and CDR2 is FRNRAP. This CDR3 has 13 amino acids. The CDR3 spells CASAPRGNTEAFF. DNA for the CDR3: TGTGCTAGTGCCCCTCGGGGGAACACTGAAGCTTTCTTT.

In DNA form, the CDR3 reads TGTGCCAGCAGTTCGAGACAGGAGCAGTATTTT. Its translation is CASSSRQEQYF. The rearrangement links TRBV12-3 or TRBV12-4 to TRBJ2-3; a weak D match, TRBD1 (6 bases). V was shortened by 4 bases and J by 11 bases, with 10 bases between the two germline ends. The CDR3 spans 11 residues.

This clone was recorded only once. CDR3 residues: CASSLLLSPYGYTF. CDR3 in DNA: TGTGCCAGCAGCTTATTGCTTAGTCCTTATGGCTACACCTTC. This chain connects TRBV7-9 to TRBJ1-2; D uncertain. Trimming shortened V by 2 bases and J by 5 bases, and 12 bases separated the two germline ends. Per germline, CDR1 SEHNR and CDR2 FQNEAQ (reference sequence). The CDR3 has 14 residues.

This sequence joins TRBV4-1 and TRBJ1-2, with D perhaps matching TRBD1 (5 bases). The CDR3 is 16 residues long. CDR1 is MGHRA and CDR2 is YSYEKL in the germline V gene. Trimming removed 4 bases from V and 1 base from J, with 16 bases in between. For the CDR3, the DNA is TGCGCCAGCAGCCTCCGACGGGGGGAGGATAACTATGGCTACACCTTC. Translated, it gives CASSLRRGEDNYGYTF.

The genes are TRBV5-1 and TRBJ1-5; TRBD1 agrees at 9 bases. V trimming: 4 bases; J trimming: 5 bases; junction bases outside the gene matches: 7. The CDR3 runs 15 residues. Germline CDR1 reads SGHRS; CDR2 reads YFSETQ. CDR3 nucleotide sequence: TGCGCCAGCAGCCCGGGGACAGGGTCAGATCAGCCCCAGCATTTT. Translation gives CASSPGTGSDQPQHF.

This chain connects TRBV6-5 to TRBJ1-4, with no clear D. V lost 8 bases and J lost 4, with 8 bases in between. The germline CDR1 and CDR2 sequences are MNHEY and SVGAGI. CDR3 length: 12 amino acids. CDR3 sequence: CASQKDNEKLFF. Written as DNA, the CDR3 is TGTGCCAGCCAGAAAGATAATGAAAAACTGTTTTTT.

This clone has just a few counts. The V and J genes are TRBV7-2 and TRBJ2-3; TRBD2 matches 13 bases. Trimming took 5 bases from V and 10 from J; bases not matched to a gene: 18. Germline CDR1 and CDR2: SGHTA and FQGNSA. This CDR3 is built from 18 residues. The CDR3 sequence is CASSTGTSGNLWRGAQYF. In DNA, the CDR3 is TGTGCCAGCAGCACCGGGACTAGCGGGAACCTCTGGCGAGGTGCGCAGTATTTT.

The J gene is TRBJ1-5, the V gene TRBV21-1; the table's D gene call, TRBD1, was not cross checked with the DNA. TRBV21-1 is an annotated pseudogene. This CDR3 spans 13 amino acids. This chain's CDR3 is CAIGTGESQPQHF. The CDR3 nucleotides are TGTGCCATAGGGACAGGAGAGAGTCAGCCCCAGCATTTT.

The V call is TRBV13, the J call TRBJ1-1; no firm D call. The germline CDR1 and CDR2 sequences are PRHDT and FYEKMQ (reference sequence). This CDR3 comprises 16 residues. The V end was cut by 1 base, the J end by 4 bases, with 16 bases between. The CDR3 region is CASSLEPLTPVTEAFF. CDR3 coding DNA: TGTGCCAGCAGCTTAGAACCCTTAACCCCGGTCACTGAAGCTTTCTTT.

This clone is a singleton in its sample. The chain joins TRBV12-3 or TRBV12-4 to TRBJ2-1; D is perhaps TRBD2 (6 bases). This CDR3 contains 13 residues. V gave up 11 bases and J gave up 4 bases, with 15 bases separating them. DNA for the CDR3: TGTGCCGCCCAGGCGGGGAGGTACAATGAGCAGTTCTTC. Protein product: CAAQAGRYNEQFF.

The chain combines TRBV4-1 with TRBJ2-4; TRBD2 matches at 7 bases. The CDR3 sequence is 17 residues long. Germline V gene sequence: CDR1 MGHRA, CDR2 YSYEKL. J gave up 3 bases and V 0 bases, and 8 bases lay outside the gene matches. CDR3 sequence: CASSQDWEGFNKNIQYF. The CDR3 DNA reads as TGCGCCAGCAGCCAAGACTGGGAGGGGTTTAACAAAAACATTCAGTACTTC.

The chain recombines TRBV4-1 with TRBJ1-1, with D maybe TRBD1 (6 bases). V was trimmed by 1 base and J by 3 bases, leaving 21 bases between them. The CDR3 consists of 18 residues. Germline CDR1 is MGHRA and CDR2 is YSYEKL. CDR3 in DNA: TGCGCCAGCAGCCAAGGTAGCTGGGGGCGGAGGTTGGACACTGAAGCTTTCTTT. This gives the protein CASSQGSWGRRLDTEAFF.

The rearrangement links TRBV15 to TRBJ2-7; D is perhaps TRBD2 (6 bases). There are 15 residues in the CDR3. The V gene lost 0 bases and the J gene lost 1 base, with 10 bases spanning the gap. Germline V lookup: CDR1 LNHNV, CDR2 YYDKDF (reference sequence). The CDR3 region is CATSRELARSYEQYF. CDR3 DNA: TGTGCCACCAGCAGAGAGCTAGCGCGATCCTACGAGCAGTACTTC.

V and J are TRBV6-4 and TRBJ2-3, with a tentative D call TRBD2 (5 bases). The germline gives CDR1 MRHNA, CDR2 SNTAGT. V was trimmed by 4 bases and J by 0 bases, leaving 5 bases between them. The CDR3 is made up of 13 amino acids. The CDR3 DNA is TGTGCCAGCAGTGGCGGGAGCACAGATACGCAGTATTTT. This gives the protein CASSGGSTDTQYF.

This clone has more than one count but fewer than ten. This rearrangement joins TRBV10-1 to TRBJ2-7, with TRBD2 matching over 7 bases. The CDR3 is made up of 14 amino acids. Per germline, CDR1 WNHNN and CDR2 SYGVQD (reference sequence). The trim removed 6 bases at V and 5 bases at J, leaving 10 bases unmatched. For the CDR3, the DNA is TGCGCCAGCAGGGTAGCGGGCCCTTGGAACGAGCAGTACTTC. It codes for CASRVAGPWNEQYF.

The gene calls are TRBV5-1 and TRBJ2-7; 7 nucleotides match TRBD2. Germline-derived CDR1 and CDR2 are SGHRS and YFSETQ. V was pared by 1 base and J by 7 bases, with 8 bases of the junction left unmatched. The CDR3 has 14 residues. In nucleotides, the CDR3 is TGCGCCAGCAGCTTGAAACCCAGGGAGGGGGAGCAGTACTTC. Translated: CASSLKPREGEQYF.

The chain carries TRBV6-7 and TRBJ2-5, with D possibly TRBD2 on 6 matching bases. TRBV6-7 is assigned to the ORF class and has an uncertain function. V was clipped by 2 bases and J by 2 bases, with 9 bases between them. The CDR3 is 14 residues long. CDR3 region: CASSYHGLQETQYF. The CDR3 DNA reads as TGTGCCAGCAGTTACCATGGACTACAAGAGACCCAGTACTTC.

The V call is TRBV18, the J call TRBJ2-2; D remains ambiguous. There are 15 residues in the CDR3. Germline CDR1 reads KGHSH; CDR2 reads LQKENI. Between the trimmed V and J ends, which lost 3 bases and 0 bases, there was a span of 8 bases. The CDR3 protein is CASSPRNTNTGELFF. CDR3 nucleotides: TGTGCCAGCTCACCGAGGAACACGAACACCGGGGAGCTGTTTTTT.